Sequencing of this T cell receptor (beta chain) was carried out in a study of response to subunit inactivated influenza vaccine. Points from the study as a whole: There was a suggestion from the authors that each seasonal influenza vaccination recruits few new T cells.

Turning to this clonotype: Its antigen remains unknown. Given a much more abundant clone one base away, this may be a read error.

TCRdb reprocessed the RT-PCR reads with MiXCR, giving one entry per CDR3 protein. The sample records a few hundred thousand distinct CDR3 sequences, roughly 11% being singletons. CDR1 SGHTA and CDR2 FQGNSA come from the germline V gene. The CDR3 loop spans 13 amino acids. V and J are TRBV7-2 and TRBJ2-1; TRBD2 aligns across 14 bases. This clonotype was obtained from a man aged 45-60 years who received an inactivated influenza vaccine. Specimen: PBMCs from blood, collected more than 35 days after vaccination. CDR3 residues: CASSLGLAGERFF. The CDR3 DNA reads as TGTGCCAGCAGCCTGGGACTAGCGGGAGAGCGGTTCTTC.